The 6 T cell receptor beta chains below were found in one sample sequenced in a study of blood T cells in healthy people across ages. A sample-barcoded 5' primer and a J-beta primer mix were used in a second PCR of about 7 to 12 cycles. Using its own MiXCR run on the 5' RACE reads, TCRdb lists one record per CDR3 protein. Altogether 910,000 or so distinct CDR3 sequences are present, roughly 51% being singletons, with the ten largest covering about 22%. The sequenced material came from blood. The receptors originated from a woman aged 60-75 years in good health.

DNA of the CDR3: TGCGCCAGCAGCTTGACCGGATGCAATGAGCAGTTCTTC. Translated: CASSLTGCNEQFF. V usage is TRBV5-1 and J usage is TRBJ2-1; D not certain. The germline CDR1 and CDR2 sequences are SGHRS and YFSETQ. This CDR3 is built from 13 residues. The V end was cut by 1 base, the J end by 6 bases, with 8 bases between.

V usage is TRBV29-1 and J usage is TRBJ1-2; D is unresolved. V was clipped by 0 bases and J by 4 bases, with 6 bases between them. The CDR3 covers 12 residues. CDR1 is SQVTM, CDR2 ANQGSEA, per germline. The CDR3 DNA follows: TGCAGCGTTGAAGATCCCGTCTATGGCTACACCTTC. Protein product: CSVEDPVYGYTF.

On this clonotype: It may be a read error: a sequence one base away is much more abundant. The chain recombines TRBV5-1 with TRBJ2-4; unclear D gene. The J call may be faulty, since TRBJ2-7 better matches the DNA end. CDR1 and CDR2 (germline): SGHRS, YFSETQ. The CDR3 is 11 residues long. The chain's CDR3 is CASGLRREQYF. The CDR3 nucleotides are TGCGCCAGCGGCTTACGACGCGAGCAGTACTTC.

This clonotype was counted between two and nine times. The chain uses TRBV5-6 and TRBJ2-1, with D possibly TRBD2 on 6 matching bases. Looked up from germline, CDR1 is SGHDT and CDR2 is YYEEEE. V was clipped by 4 bases and J by 9 bases, with 14 bases between them. This CDR3 region has 13 residues. CDR3 nucleotide sequence: TGTGCCAGCAGCAGGAGGGTCGGGGGTGAGCAGTTCTTC. This sequence encodes CASSRRVGGEQFF.

This chain joins TRBV4-1 and TRBJ2-1; no firm D call. V was clipped by 0 bases and J by 2 bases, with 8 bases between them. Germline V gene data show CDR1 as MGHRA and CDR2 as YSYEKL. The CDR3 is made up of 15 amino acids. The CDR3 loop is CASSQDIVPYNEQFF. CDR3 coding DNA: TGCGCCAGCAGCCAAGACATTGTCCCCTACAATGAGCAGTTCTTC.

V usage is TRBV7-2 and J usage is TRBJ2-7, with a possible D match to TRBD2 (7 bases). There are 14 residues in the CDR3. The V end was cut by 5 bases, the J end by 2 bases, with 13 bases between. CDR1 is SGHTA and CDR2 is FQGNSA in the germline V gene. The CDR3 sequence is CASSMGGPTYEQYF. CDR3 sequence (DNA): TGTGCCAGCAGCATGGGGGGGCCTACCTACGAGCAGTACTTC. The variable domain in full, completed from reference TRBV7-2 and TRBJ2-7, reads GAGVSQSPSNKVTEKGKDVELRCDPISGHTALYWYRQSLGQGLEFLIYFQGNSAPDKSGLPSDRFSAERTGGSVSTLTIQRTQQEDSAVYLCASSMGGPTYEQYFGPGTRLTVT.